This section outlines one TCR beta chain sequence together with its context. One entry per CDR3 protein, called by TCRdb with MiXCR from the PCR reads. This sample carries 2,700 or so distinct CDR3 sequences, around 42% of them seen once, and the ten largest clones take about 48%. Trimming cost V 3 bases and J 2 bases, with 7 bases left between them. Germline assignment: CDR1 LNHDA and CDR2 SQIVND (reference sequence). CDR3 length: 13 residues. This sample stems from a study of immune characterization of retroperitoneal liposarcoma. This receptor was identified in a male donor with retroperitoneal liposarcoma. The rearrangement links TRBV19 to TRBJ1-1; D not certain. The sequenced material came from tumor tissue. In nucleotides, the CDR3 is TGTGCCAGTAGTATTAGTCCTAACACTGAAGCTTTCTTT. It specifies CASSISPNTEAFF.